This TCR beta chain was retrieved from a study of T cell responses to AZD1222 COVID-19 vaccine. Trimming stripped 1 base from V and 7 bases from J, with 13 bases between. Per the germline V gene, CDR1 is KGHSH and CDR2 is LQKENI. This CDR3 comprises 14 residues. Findings and limits, study-wide: Repertoire sampling was restricted to post-peak T cell response timepoints. Among the donors, most were white British and more were female, and clonal diversity was possibly underestimated. The study identified only six AZD1222 recipients as seropositive at baseline.

Measured with immunoSEQ multiplex PCR; TCRdb has only the in-frame clones, and not every one. The repertoire holds roughly 70,000 clones, with about 91% as singletons. About this clone itself: Its target is not known.

Recipients boosted at about 4 weeks or about 12 weeks are pooled. Material: peripheral blood, obtained 28 days after the second AZD1222 dose. The chain combines TRBV18 with TRBJ2-5, with D possibly being TRBD1 (5 bases). This receptor was taken from an adult who received the AZD1222 COVID-19 vaccine. CDR3 sequence (DNA): TGTGCCAGCTCACCACTAGACAGTTTTGGGACCCAGTACTTC. Translated: CASSPLDSFGTQYF. Full variable domain (missing parts from reference TRBV18 and TRBJ2-5): NAGVMQNPRHLVRRRGQEARLRCSPMKGHSHVYWYRQLPEEGLKFMVYLQKENIIDESGMPKERFSAEFPKEGPSILRIQQVVRGDSAAYFCASSPLDSFGTQYFGPGTRLLVL.